The rows below give T cell receptor beta chains drawn from one sample of a study of blood T cell repertoires in COVID-19. The method was immunoSEQ multiplex PCR; TCRdb's version includes in-frame clones alone and lacks a portion of them. The data show tens of thousands of clones, about 85% seen once. The sample comprised peripheral blood. Source of these receptors: a human donor in a cohort sampled during active COVID-19. Both conserved end residues are trimmed from each CDR3. For some rows the clone size is stated as once, few or many, or as a class when expanded; others skip it.

NA	TRBV25-1	ASSEGQRGETQY
NA	TRBV18	ASSPSQGAGSPLH
NA	TRBV7-9	ASSPQEGSYNEQF
once	TRBV5-4	ASSFPTGNYGYT
NA	TRBV2	ASSLQTGVRDNQPQH
once	TRBV6-5	ASRRQGPDTEAF
few	TRBV3-1/TRBV3-2	ASSQEGRTGELF
NA	TRBV6-5	ASTLEPGLRWGF
NA	TRBV12-3/TRBV12-4	ASSPGTGRGM
NA	TRBV28	ASSRTGASQPQH